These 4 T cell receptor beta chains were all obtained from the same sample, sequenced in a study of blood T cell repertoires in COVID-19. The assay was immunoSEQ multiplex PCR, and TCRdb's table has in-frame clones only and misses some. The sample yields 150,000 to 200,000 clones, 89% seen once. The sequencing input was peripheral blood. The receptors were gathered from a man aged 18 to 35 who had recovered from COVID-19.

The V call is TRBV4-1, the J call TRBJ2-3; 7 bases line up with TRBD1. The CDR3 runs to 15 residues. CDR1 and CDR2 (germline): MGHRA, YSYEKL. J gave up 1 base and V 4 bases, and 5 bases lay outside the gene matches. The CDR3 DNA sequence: TGCGCCAGCAGCCTATACGGACAGGGCACAGATACGCAGTATTTT. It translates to CASSLYGQGTDTQYF.

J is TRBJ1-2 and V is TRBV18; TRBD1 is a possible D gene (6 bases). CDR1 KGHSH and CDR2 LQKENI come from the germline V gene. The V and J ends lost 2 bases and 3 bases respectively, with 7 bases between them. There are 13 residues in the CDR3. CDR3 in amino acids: CASSPGGHYGYTF. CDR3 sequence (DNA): TGTGCCAGCTCACCAGGGGGCCACTATGGCTACACCTTC.

The CDR3 sequence is CASSLSGQGSTEAFF. The CDR3 DNA sequence: TGTGCCAGCAGCCTGTCGGGACAGGGATCCACTGAAGCTTTCTTT. This chain links TRBV7-2 with TRBJ1-1; TRBD1 aligns across 9 bases. Trimming cost V 5 bases and J 4 bases; bases outside gene matches: 8. Germline assignment: CDR1 SGHTA and CDR2 FQGNSA. The CDR3 sequence is 15 residues long.

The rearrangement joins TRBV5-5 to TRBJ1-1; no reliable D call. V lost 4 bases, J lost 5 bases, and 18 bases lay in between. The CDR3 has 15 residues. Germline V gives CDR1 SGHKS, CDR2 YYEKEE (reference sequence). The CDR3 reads CASSAAGGPGTEAFF. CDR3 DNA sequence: TGTGCCAGCAGCGCCGCAGGAGGGCCGGGAACTGAAGCTTTCTTT. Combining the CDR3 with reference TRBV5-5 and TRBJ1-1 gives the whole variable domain DAGVTQSPTHLIKTRGQQVTLRCSPISGHKSVSWYQQVLGQGPQFIFQYYEKEERGRGNFPDRFSARQFPNYSSELNVNALLLGDSALYLCASSAAGGPGTEAFFGQGTRLTVV.